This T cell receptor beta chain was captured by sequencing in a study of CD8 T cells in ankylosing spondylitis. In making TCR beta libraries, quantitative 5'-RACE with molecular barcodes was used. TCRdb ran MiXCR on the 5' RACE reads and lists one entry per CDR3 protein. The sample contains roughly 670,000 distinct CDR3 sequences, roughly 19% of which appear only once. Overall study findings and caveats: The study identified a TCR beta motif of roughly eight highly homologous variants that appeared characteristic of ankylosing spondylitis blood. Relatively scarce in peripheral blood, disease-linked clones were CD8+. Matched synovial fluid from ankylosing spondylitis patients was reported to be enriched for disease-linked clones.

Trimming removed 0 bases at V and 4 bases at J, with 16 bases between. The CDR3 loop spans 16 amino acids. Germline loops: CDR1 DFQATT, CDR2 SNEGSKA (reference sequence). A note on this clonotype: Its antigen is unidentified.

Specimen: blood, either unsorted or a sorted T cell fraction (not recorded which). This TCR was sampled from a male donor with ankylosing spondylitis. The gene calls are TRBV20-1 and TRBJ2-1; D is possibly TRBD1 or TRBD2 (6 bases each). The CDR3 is CSAREERGEEYNEQFF. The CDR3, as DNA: TGCAGTGCTAGAGAAGAAAGGGGGGAGGAGTACAATGAGCAGTTCTTC.